These T cell receptor beta chains were read from a single sample in a study of T cell repertoires in cytomegalovirus infection. TCRdb used MiXCR to reprocess the reads, holding one entry per CDR3 protein. This table holds hundreds of thousands of distinct CDR3 sequences, 35% to 45% found once. Sequences were obtained from PBMCs. The source is a human donor in good health (CMV status not recorded). Some clones in this sample may be carry-over from other donors' samples. Both conserved end residues are part of each CDR3. Fields, in order: J gene, V gene, D gene, clone size, CDR3 protein, CDR3 DNA. D genes are given only for firm matches. Size values are once, few and many counts, or a class for expanded clones, and some rows have none.

J gene: TRBJ2-7; V gene: TRBV28; D gene: TRBD1; clone size: .; CDR3 protein: CASSRRQGLDEQYF; CDR3 DNA: TGTGCCAGCAGTCGCCGACAGGGGTTAGACGAGCAGTACTTC
J gene: TRBJ2-5; V gene: TRBV7-2; D gene: .; clone size: few; CDR3 protein: CASGRGSGETQYF; CDR3 DNA: TGTGCCAGCGGCCGGGGAAGTGGGGAGACCCAGTACTTC
J gene: TRBJ2-1; V gene: TRBV7-8; D gene: .; clone size: many; CDR3 protein: CASSLVTSSYNEQFF; CDR3 DNA: TGTGCCAGCAGCTTAGTAACTAGTTCCTACAATGAGCAGTTCTTC
J gene: TRBJ1-1; V gene: TRBV12-3/TRBV12-4; D gene: .; clone size: few; CDR3 protein: CASSGPGQIEAFF; CDR3 DNA: TGTGCCAGCAGTGGCCCCGGACAGATTGAAGCTTTCTTT
J gene: TRBJ1-3; V gene: TRBV11-1; D gene: .; clone size: few; CDR3 protein: CASSFRRGSSSGNTIYF; CDR3 DNA: TGTGCCAGCAGCTTCCGGCGGGGCTCGTCCTCTGGAAACACCATATATTTT
J gene: TRBJ2-7; V gene: TRBV7-4; D gene: TRBD1; clone size: few; CDR3 protein: CASSSPGQGRSEQYF; CDR3 DNA: TGTGCCAGCAGCTCTCCAGGACAGGGGCGGTCCGAGCAGTACTTC
J gene: TRBJ2-2; V gene: TRBV5-1; D gene: .; clone size: .; CDR3 protein: CASRLDGNTGELFF; CDR3 DNA: TGCGCCAGCAGATTGGACGGGAACACCGGGGAGCTGTTTTTT
J gene: TRBJ1-1; V gene: TRBV6-6; D gene: .; clone size: few; CDR3 protein: CASSPAQWGTEAFF; CDR3 DNA: TGTGCCAGCAGCCCCGCCCAATGGGGAACTGAAGCTTTCTTT
J gene: TRBJ2-3; V gene: TRBV11-2; D gene: .; clone size: many; CDR3 protein: CASSASWGSSTDTQYF; CDR3 DNA: TGTGCCAGCAGCGCTAGTTGGGGTTCTAGCACAGATACGCAGTATTTT
J gene: TRBJ2-2; V gene: TRBV7-9; D gene: .; clone size: .; CDR3 protein: CASSLEAGQNTGELFF; CDR3 DNA: TGTGCCAGCAGCTTAGAGGCCGGGCAGAACACCGGGGAGCTGTTTTTT
J gene: TRBJ2-1; V gene: TRBV7-8; D gene: .; clone size: few; CDR3 protein: CASRRADGRSDEQFF; CDR3 DNA: TGTGCCAGCAGGAGGGCGGACGGGAGAAGTGATGAGCAGTTCTTC
J gene: TRBJ2-3; V gene: TRBV20-1; D gene: .; clone size: few; CDR3 protein: CSAKWADTQYF; CDR3 DNA: TGCAGTGCTAAGTGGGCAGATACGCAGTATTTT
J gene: TRBJ1-3; V gene: TRBV9; D gene: .; clone size: .; CDR3 protein: CASSVTANSGNTIYF; CDR3 DNA: TGTGCCAGCAGCGTAACGGCGAATTCTGGAAACACCATATATTTT
J gene: TRBJ2-1; V gene: TRBV28; D gene: .; clone size: .; CDR3 protein: CASSFIRTETNEQFF; CDR3 DNA: TGTGCCAGCAGTTTCATCCGGACAGAAACTAATGAGCAGTTCTTC
J gene: TRBJ2-7; V gene: TRBV19; D gene: .; clone size: .; CDR3 protein: CASSIDHNRAEQYF; CDR3 DNA: TGTGCCAGTAGTATAGACCACAACAGGGCGGAGCAGTACTTC
J gene: TRBJ2-1; V gene: TRBV10-3; D gene: .; clone size: once; CDR3 protein: CAATQDYDNYNEQFF; CDR3 DNA: TGTGCCGCGACCCAGGATTATGACAACTACAATGAGCAGTTCTTC
J gene: TRBJ2-2; V gene: TRBV27; D gene: .; clone size: .; CDR3 protein: CASIFAANTGEMFF; CDR3 DNA: TGTGCCAGCATTTTCGCGGCGAACACCGGGGAGATGTTTTTT
J gene: TRBJ1-1; V gene: TRBV20-1; D gene: TRBD1; clone size: .; CDR3 protein: CSARGTGQGATEAFF; CDR3 DNA: TGCAGTGCTAGAGGGACAGGACAGGGGGCTACTGAAGCTTTCTTT
J gene: TRBJ1-5; V gene: TRBV19; D gene: .; clone size: .; CDR3 protein: CASSIVVTGNQPQHF; CDR3 DNA: TGTGCCAGTAGTATTGTGGTGACGGGAAATCAGCCCCAGCATTTT
J gene: TRBJ2-7; V gene: TRBV19; D gene: .; clone size: .; CDR3 protein: CASSRSLTYEQYF; CDR3 DNA: TGTGCCAGTAGTCGATCGTTAACCTACGAGCAGTACTTC
J gene: TRBJ2-3; V gene: TRBV11-1; D gene: .; clone size: few; CDR3 protein: CASSFRPGSHTDTQYF; CDR3 DNA: TGTGCCAGCAGCTTCCGTCCGGGATCCCACACAGATACGCAGTATTTT
J gene: TRBJ2-2; V gene: TRBV5-3; D gene: TRBD1; clone size: .; CDR3 protein: CASSLVGTGKNTGELFF; CDR3 DNA: TGTGCCAGCAGCCTCGTAGGGACAGGGAAGAACACCGGGGAGCTGTTTTTT
J gene: TRBJ2-3; V gene: TRBV7-2; D gene: .; clone size: .; CDR3 protein: CASSLGQPSTDTQYF; CDR3 DNA: TGTGCCAGCAGCTTGGGACAACCCAGCACAGATACGCAGTATTTT
J gene: TRBJ1-5; V gene: TRBV7-2; D gene: TRBD1; clone size: .; CDR3 protein: CASSDSRQGNKPQPF; CDR3 DNA: TGTGCCAGCAGCGACAGCCGACAGGGTAATAAGCCCCAGCCTTTT
J gene: TRBJ1-2; V gene: TRBV19; D gene: .; clone size: few; CDR3 protein: CASSLYGYTF; CDR3 DNA: TGTGCCAGTAGTCTCTATGGCTACACCTTC
J gene: TRBJ2-1; V gene: TRBV7-6; D gene: TRBD2; clone size: .; CDR3 protein: CASSFNSGRRYNEQFF; CDR3 DNA: TGTGCCAGCAGCTTTAATAGCGGGAGGCGCTACAATGAGCAGTTCTTC
J gene: TRBJ2-3; V gene: TRBV20-1; D gene: .; clone size: .; CDR3 protein: CSASRGSTDTQYF; CDR3 DNA: TGCAGTGCTAGTAGGGGGAGCACAGATACGCAGTATTTT
J gene: TRBJ1-5; V gene: TRBV6-1; D gene: TRBD1; clone size: .; CDR3 protein: CASSEMRGQGRHPQHF; CDR3 DNA: TGTGCCAGCAGTGAAATGAGGGGACAGGGGCGCCACCCCCAGCATTTT
J gene: TRBJ2-4; V gene: TRBV20-1; D gene: TRBD1; clone size: .; CDR3 protein: CSARLTGGLAGYIQYF; CDR3 DNA: TGCAGTGCCCGCCTGACAGGGGGCCTGGCAGGGTACATTCAGTACTTC
J gene: TRBJ2-7; V gene: TRBV27; D gene: .; clone size: .; CDR3 protein: CAISLLPSGYEQYF; CDR3 DNA: TGTGCCATCAGTTTACTCCCCTCCGGGTACGAGCAGTACTTC
J gene: TRBJ2-7; V gene: TRBV4-2; D gene: TRBD2; clone size: .; CDR3 protein: CASSLGLAGGRAYEQYF; CDR3 DNA: TGTGCCAGCAGCCTGGGACTAGCGGGAGGCCGGGCCTACGAGCAGTACTTC
J gene: TRBJ2-7; V gene: TRBV28; D gene: .; clone size: .; CDR3 protein: CASSLKGSGEQYF; CDR3 DNA: TGTGCCAGCAGTTTGAAGGGCTCGGGGGAGCAGTACTTC
J gene: TRBJ2-3; V gene: TRBV10-2; D gene: TRBD2; clone size: few; CDR3 protein: CASSPSGGPSATQYF; CDR3 DNA: TGCGCCAGCAGCCCTAGCGGGGGCCCGTCTGCTACGCAGTATTTT
J gene: TRBJ1-1; V gene: TRBV20-1; D gene: .; clone size: .; CDR3 protein: CSARGRTEAFF; CDR3 DNA: TGCAGTGCTAGAGGTAGGACTGAAGCTTTCTTT
J gene: TRBJ2-5; V gene: TRBV7-8; D gene: .; clone size: few; CDR3 protein: CASSLLEGATQYF; CDR3 DNA: TGTGCCAGCAGCTTATTGGAGGGCGCGACCCAGTACTTC
J gene: TRBJ2-7; V gene: TRBV7-2; D gene: TRBD1; clone size: many; CDR3 protein: CASSWGTGVYEQYF; CDR3 DNA: TGTGCCAGCAGCTGGGGGACAGGTGTCTACGAGCAGTACTTC
J gene: TRBJ1-1; V gene: TRBV29-1; D gene: TRBD1; clone size: .; CDR3 protein: CSVSPSRDRGMNTEAFF; CDR3 DNA: TGCAGCGTCTCGCCTTCCCGGGACAGGGGAATGAACACTGAAGCTTTCTTT
J gene: TRBJ1-5; V gene: TRBV28; D gene: TRBD1; clone size: .; CDR3 protein: CASSFATGDNQPQHF; CDR3 DNA: TGTGCCAGCAGTTTCGCGACAGGGGACAATCAGCCCCAGCATTTT
J gene: TRBJ1-6; V gene: TRBV10-3; D gene: .; clone size: few; CDR3 protein: CAISENAYNSPLHF; CDR3 DNA: TGTGCCATCAGTGAGAACGCCTATAATTCACCCCTCCACTTT
J gene: TRBJ2-7; V gene: TRBV6-2/TRBV6-3; D gene: .; clone size: .; CDR3 protein: CASSYSGTGEQYF; CDR3 DNA: TGTGCCAGCAGTTATTCGGGAACTGGGGAGCAGTACTTC
J gene: TRBJ2-2; V gene: TRBV19; D gene: .; clone size: few; CDR3 protein: CASSTQGTGELFF; CDR3 DNA: TGTGCCAGTAGTACCCAGGGTACCGGGGAGCTGTTTTTT
J gene: TRBJ2-2; V gene: TRBV7-9; D gene: .; clone size: .; CDR3 protein: CASSSRIAVDLTGTGELFF; CDR3 DNA: TGTGCCAGCAGCTCCCGAATAGCGGTAGACCTCACCGGCACCGGGGAGCTGTTTTTT
J gene: TRBJ2-7; V gene: TRBV5-4; D gene: .; clone size: few; CDR3 protein: CASSIASSPYEQYF; CDR3 DNA: TGTGCCAGCAGCATTGCTAGCTCCCCCTACGAGCAGTACTTC
J gene: TRBJ2-2; V gene: TRBV10-3; D gene: .; clone size: few; CDR3 protein: CAISESMTWELFF; CDR3 DNA: TGTGCCATCAGTGAGTCGATGACTTGGGAGCTGTTTTTT
J gene: TRBJ1-5; V gene: TRBV20-1; D gene: TRBD1; clone size: few; CDR3 protein: CSALDRGRGNNQPQHF; CDR3 DNA: TGCAGTGCTCTGGACAGGGGGCGCGGGAACAATCAGCCCCAGCATTTT
J gene: TRBJ1-1; V gene: TRBV7-2; D gene: .; clone size: .; CDR3 protein: CASSLVSATEAFF; CDR3 DNA: TGTGCCAGCAGCTTAGTTTCCGCCACTGAAGCTTTCTTT
J gene: TRBJ2-7; V gene: TRBV6-8; D gene: .; clone size: .; CDR3 protein: CASSYKGLRGRVTDEKYF; CDR3 DNA: TGTGCCAGCAGCTATAAGGGACTCAGGGGCAGGGTCACGGACGAGAAGTACTTC
J gene: TRBJ1-5; V gene: TRBV5-1; D gene: .; clone size: once; CDR3 protein: CARSGGDQPQHF; CDR3 DNA: TGCGCCCGCTCTGGGGGTGATCAGCCCCAGCATTTT
J gene: TRBJ2-7; V gene: TRBV2; D gene: TRBD2; clone size: .; CDR3 protein: CASRGGGSYEQYF; CDR3 DNA: TGTGCCAGCAGGGGGGGGGGCTCCTACGAGCAGTACTTC
J gene: TRBJ1-1; V gene: TRBV28; D gene: .; clone size: .; CDR3 protein: CASSPGLAKLNTEAFF; CDR3 DNA: TGTGCCAGCAGCCCGGGCCTAGCGAAATTGAACACTGAAGCTTTCTTT
J gene: TRBJ1-2; V gene: TRBV14; D gene: .; clone size: .; CDR3 protein: CASSQEVSRGFDGYTF; CDR3 DNA: TGTGCCAGCAGCCAGGAAGTGTCAAGGGGGTTTGATGGCTACACCTTC
J gene: TRBJ2-3; V gene: TRBV7-9; D gene: .; clone size: few; CDR3 protein: CASSVSTGLADTQYF; CDR3 DNA: TGTGCCAGCAGCGTATCGACAGGACTCGCAGATACGCAGTATTTT
J gene: TRBJ2-3; V gene: TRBV19; D gene: TRBD1; clone size: .; CDR3 protein: CASSTRTGPQYF; CDR3 DNA: TGTGCCAGTAGTACCCGGACAGGGCCGCAGTATTTT